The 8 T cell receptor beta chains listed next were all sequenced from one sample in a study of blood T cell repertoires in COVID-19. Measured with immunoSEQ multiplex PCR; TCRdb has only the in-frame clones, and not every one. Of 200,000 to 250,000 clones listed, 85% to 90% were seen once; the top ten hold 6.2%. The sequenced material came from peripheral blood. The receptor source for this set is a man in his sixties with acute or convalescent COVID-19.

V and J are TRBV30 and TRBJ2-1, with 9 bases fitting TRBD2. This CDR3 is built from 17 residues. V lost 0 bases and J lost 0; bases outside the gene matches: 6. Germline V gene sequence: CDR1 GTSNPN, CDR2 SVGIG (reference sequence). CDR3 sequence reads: CAWSVFLAGNSYNEQFF. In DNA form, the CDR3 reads TGTGCCTGGAGTGTATTTCTAGCGGGAAACTCCTACAATGAGCAGTTCTTC.

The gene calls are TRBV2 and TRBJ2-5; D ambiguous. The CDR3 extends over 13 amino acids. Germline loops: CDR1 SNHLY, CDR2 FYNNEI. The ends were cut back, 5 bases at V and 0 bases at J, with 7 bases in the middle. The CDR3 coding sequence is TGTGCCAGCAGTACCGAGTACCAAGAGACCCAGTACTTC. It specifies CASSTEYQETQYF.

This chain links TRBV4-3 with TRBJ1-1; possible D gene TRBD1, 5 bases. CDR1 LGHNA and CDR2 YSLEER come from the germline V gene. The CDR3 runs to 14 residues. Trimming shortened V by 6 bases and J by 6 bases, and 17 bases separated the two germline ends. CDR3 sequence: CASSYRGSGAEAFF. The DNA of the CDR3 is TGCGCCAGCAGTTACCGGGGGAGCGGTGCTGAAGCTTTCTTT.

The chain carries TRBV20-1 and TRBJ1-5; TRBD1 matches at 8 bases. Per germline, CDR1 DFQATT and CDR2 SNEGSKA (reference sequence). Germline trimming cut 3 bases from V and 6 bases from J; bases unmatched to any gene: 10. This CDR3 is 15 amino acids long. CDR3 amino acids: CSASYVQGAGQPQHF. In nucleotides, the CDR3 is TGCAGTGCTAGTTACGTTCAGGGGGCAGGTCAGCCCCAGCATTTT.

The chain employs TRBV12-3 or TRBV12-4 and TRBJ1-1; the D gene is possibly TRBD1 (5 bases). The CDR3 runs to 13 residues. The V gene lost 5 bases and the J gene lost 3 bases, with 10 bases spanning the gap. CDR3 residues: CASSDRSYTEAFF. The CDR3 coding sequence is TGTGCCAGCAGTGACAGAAGTTACACTGAAGCTTTCTTT.

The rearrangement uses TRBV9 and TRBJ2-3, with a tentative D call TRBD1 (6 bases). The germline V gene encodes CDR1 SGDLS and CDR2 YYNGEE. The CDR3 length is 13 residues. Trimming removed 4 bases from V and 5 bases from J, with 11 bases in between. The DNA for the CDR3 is TGTGCCAGCAGCCAGGGGCCGCGAGATACGCAGTATTTT. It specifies CASSQGPRDTQYF.

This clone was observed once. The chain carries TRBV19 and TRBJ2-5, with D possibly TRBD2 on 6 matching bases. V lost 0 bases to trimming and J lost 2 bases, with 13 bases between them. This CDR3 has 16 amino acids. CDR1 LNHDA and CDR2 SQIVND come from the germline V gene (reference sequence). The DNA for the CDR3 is TGTGCCAGTAGTATAGATCCGGGAGCTCTTCAAGAGACCCAGTACTTC. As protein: CASSIDPGALQETQYF.

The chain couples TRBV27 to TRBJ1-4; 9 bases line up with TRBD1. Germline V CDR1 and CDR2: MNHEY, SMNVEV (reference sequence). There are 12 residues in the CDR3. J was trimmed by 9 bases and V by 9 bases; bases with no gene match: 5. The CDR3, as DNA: TGTGCCAGTGGGACAGGGTGGCAAAAACTGTTTTTT. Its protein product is CASGTGWQKLFF.